The 26 T cell receptor beta chains in this list originate from one sample, sequenced in a study of cytomegalovirus exposure and HLA in healthy donors. A multiplex PCR was run with 60 Vbeta primers and 13 Jbeta primers. The data were produced by immunoSEQ multiplex PCR, yet TCRdb's version contains in-frame clones alone and is incomplete. The profile shows tens of thousands of clones, around 60% of them singletons. The sequenced sample was PBMCs. These receptors all come from a human donor in good health.

This chain uses TRBV7-2 with TRBJ2-7; D call uncertain. V lost 2 bases and J lost 7, with 6 bases in between. The CDR3 has 11 amino acids. CDR1 is SGHTA, CDR2 FQGNSA, per germline. The CDR3 reads CASSLMSEQYF. As DNA, the CDR3 is TGTGCCAGCAGCTTAATGTCAGAGCAGTACTTC.

The rearrangement joins TRBV9 to TRBJ1-6; 8 nucleotides line up with TRBD1. With V trimmed by 0 bases and J by 6 bases, 5 bases remained unmatched. This CDR3 has 16 amino acids. CDR1 and CDR2 (germline): SGDLS, YYNGEE. CDR3: CASSVARQGINSPLHF. The CDR3 nucleotides are TGTGCCAGCAGCGTAGCTCGACAGGGGATTAATTCACCCCTCCACTTT.

In its sample, this clone was seen once. CDR3 residues: CASSPLDSPLSNYGYTF. CDR3 sequence (DNA): TGTGCCAGCTCACCCCTGGACAGCCCTCTGTCTAACTATGGCTACACCTTC. The gene calls are TRBV18 and TRBJ1-2, with a weak D call TRBD1 (6 bases). Germline V CDR1 and CDR2: KGHSH, LQKENI. V was clipped by 3 bases and J by 0 bases, with 17 bases between them. The CDR3 has 17 residues.

The rearrangement uses TRBV18 and TRBJ1-1; perhaps TRBD1 as D (6 bases). This CDR3 has 16 amino acids. The ends were cut back, 2 bases at V and 0 bases at J, with 13 bases in the middle. The germline V gene has CDR1 KGHSH and CDR2 LQKENI. This CDR3 reads CASSPKDRGMNTEAFF. CDR3 coding DNA: TGTGCCAGCTCACCAAAGGACAGAGGAATGAACACTGAAGCTTTCTTT.

This rearrangement joins TRBV18 to TRBJ1-1; weak D call: TRBD1 (5 bases). This CDR3 region has 15 residues. Trimming stripped 1 base from V and 2 bases from J, with 11 bases between. CDR1 KGHSH and CDR2 LQKENI come from the germline V gene. The CDR3 spells CASSPLVTANTEAFF. CDR3 bases: TGTGCCAGCTCACCACTGGTGACAGCAAACACTGAAGCTTTCTTT.

The V and J genes are TRBV7-9 and TRBJ1-6; D gene uncertain. CDR3 length equals 16 residues. The germline CDR1 and CDR2 sequences are SEHNR and FQNEAQ (reference sequence). Trimming removed 4 bases at V and 0 bases at J, with 10 bases between. The CDR3 region has the DNA TGTGCCAGCAGCTCCCCAGGAAGCTCCTATAATTCACCCCTCCACTTT. It translates to CASSSPGSSYNSPLHF.

The chain's CDR3 is CASSLDQTGDYGYTF. In DNA form, the CDR3 reads TGTGCCAGCAGCTTAGATCAGACAGGGGACTATGGCTACACCTTC. The rearrangement links TRBV11-2 to TRBJ1-2; 8 bases match TRBD1. Germline CDR1 SGHAT, CDR2 FQNNGV. The CDR3 runs 15 residues. V dropped 0 bases and J dropped 3; count of bases not matched to a gene: 3.

This rearrangement joins TRBV5-1 to TRBJ2-3, with TRBD1 matching over 10 bases. This CDR3 contains 15 residues. Germline assignment: CDR1 SGHRS and CDR2 YFSETQ. J gave up 3 bases and V 2 bases, and 3 bases lay outside the gene matches. CDR3 residues: CASSFMGQGTDTQYF. The CDR3 DNA is TGCGCCAGCAGCTTTATGGGACAGGGGACAGATACGCAGTATTTT.

This chain links TRBV7-9 with TRBJ2-3; D not certain. Looked up from germline, CDR1 is SEHNR and CDR2 is FQNEAQ (reference sequence). The CDR3 spans 13 residues. The ends were cut back, 2 bases at V and 1 base at J, with 4 bases in the middle. The CDR3 sequence is CASSLFGTDTQYF. CDR3 coding DNA: TGTGCCAGCAGCTTATTCGGCACAGATACGCAGTATTTT.

This clone has more than one count but fewer than ten. The V gene is TRBV4-2, the J gene TRBJ2-1, with 8 bases fitting TRBD2. Unmatched junction bases numbered 6, after V lost 5 bases and J lost 0 bases. Germline values: CDR1 LGHNA, CDR2 YNFKEQ. The CDR3 is 16 residues long. The CDR3 nucleotides are TGTGCCAGCAGCTCCCCCGGGACTAGCTCCTACAATGAGCAGTTCTTC. Encoded protein: CASSSPGTSSYNEQFF.

V is TRBV6-1 and J is TRBJ2-1, with TRBD2 identical over 7 bases. V gave up 9 bases and J gave up 3 bases; unmatched junction bases: 8. There are 14 residues in the CDR3. CDR1 and CDR2 (germline): MNHNS, SASEGT. CDR3 nucleotide sequence: TGTGCCAGTCGGAGGGCGGGGGACTACAATGAGCAGTTCTTC. It codes for CASRRAGDYNEQFF.

This clone is a singleton in its sample. The gene calls are TRBV5-5 and TRBJ2-7; a possible D gene is TRBD2 (6 bases). Per the germline V gene, CDR1 is SGHKS and CDR2 is YYEKEE (reference sequence). CDR3 size: 18 residues. The V gene lost 2 bases and the J gene lost 0 bases, with 21 bases spanning the gap. CDR3 nucleotide sequence: TGTGCCAGCAGCTTAACCCCCTTGTTAGCGGTCCGCTCCTACGAGCAGTACTTC. It codes for CASSLTPLLAVRSYEQYF.

This chain links TRBV7-8 with TRBJ2-7, with 10 bases identical to TRBD2. This CDR3 contains 15 residues. Germline CDR1 and CDR2: SGHVS and FQNEAQ. V shed 6 bases and J 4 bases; nucleotides not matched to a gene: 9. CDR3 residues: CASRRAGTSEYEQYF. The CDR3 DNA reads TGTGCCAGCAGACGAGCCGGGACTAGCGAGTACGAGCAGTACTTC.

The rearrangement uses TRBV6-4 and TRBJ1-1, with TRBD1 identical over 9 bases. The CDR3 length is 17 residues. V dropped 2 bases and J dropped 7; count of bases not matched to a gene: 14. Germline CDR1 is MRHNA and CDR2 is SNTAGT. The CDR3 bases are TGTGCCAGCAGTGACACCGGACAGGGGAGAGGAACAGGTGAAGCTTTCTTT. Translated, it gives CASSDTGQGRGTGEAFF.

V usage is TRBV2 and J usage is TRBJ2-5; the D is unclear. Germline-derived CDR1 and CDR2 are SNHLY and FYNNEI. The CDR3 sequence is 12 residues long. Between the trimmed V and J ends, which lost 2 bases and 4 bases, there was a span of 5 bases. As DNA, the CDR3 is TGTGCCAGCAGTGAACAGCGAGAGACCCAGTACTTC. As protein: CASSEQRETQYF.

This clone came up a few times. CDR3: CASSPGTGSYGYTF. Written as DNA, the CDR3 is TGTGCCAGCTCCCCCGGGACAGGGAGTTATGGCTACACCTTC. The chain has TRBV18 and TRBJ1-2, with TRBD1 matching over 9 bases. CDR1 is KGHSH, CDR2 LQKENI, per germline. The CDR3 runs 14 residues. J lost 5 bases, V lost 6 bases, and 7 bases had no gene match.

This chain joins TRBV19 and TRBJ1-2; 8 bases match TRBD1. Looked up from germline, CDR1 is LNHDA and CDR2 is SQIVND (reference sequence). The CDR3 is made up of 14 amino acids. The trim removed 5 bases at V and 5 bases at J, leaving 7 bases unmatched. The CDR3 region is CASSFDGQGYGYTF. In DNA form, the CDR3 reads TGTGCCAGTAGTTTTGACGGACAGGGATATGGCTACACCTTC.

The chain has TRBV20-1 and TRBJ2-7; D is possibly TRBD2 (6 bases). Germline assignment: CDR1 DFQATT and CDR2 SNEGSKA (reference sequence). The CDR3 runs 11 residues. Trimming removed 4 bases at V and 3 bases at J, with 7 bases between. The CDR3 DNA reads as TGCAGTGCTATCGGGGGCTACGAGCAGTACTTC. It yields the protein CSAIGGYEQYF.

This clone was recorded a few times. At one boundary the junction diverges from the germline segment, which might be a read error. The chain has TRBV7-9 and TRBJ2-2; 7 bases agree with TRBD1. Germline CDR1 SEHNR, CDR2 FQNEAQ (reference sequence). CDR3 length equals 16 residues. The DNA of the CDR3 is TGTGCCAGCAGCCGACACACCCCGGGACAGCAAGGGGGGCTGTTTTTT. Its translation is CASSRHTPGQQGGLFF.

V and J are TRBV7-2 and TRBJ2-7; 9 bases match TRBD1. V lost 2 bases, J lost 4 bases, and 3 bases stayed unmatched. This CDR3 contains 14 residues. Germline V CDR1 and CDR2: SGHTA, FQGNSA. Written as DNA, the CDR3 is TGTGCCAGCAGCTTAACAGGGGGCTGGTACGAGCAGTACTTC. This sequence encodes CASSLTGGWYEQYF.

The chain combines TRBV10-3 with TRBJ2-5; 10 bases are a match to TRBD2. Germline-derived CDR1 and CDR2 are ENHRY and SYGVKD. CDR3 length: 14 amino acids. V trimming: 7 bases; J trimming: 3 bases; junction bases outside the gene matches: 5. The CDR3 sequence: CAITSGLAEETQYF. As DNA, the CDR3 is TGTGCCATCACCTCCGGACTAGCGGAAGAGACCCAGTACTTC.

V gene TRBV4-3 combines with J gene TRBJ2-5, with 9 bases lining up with TRBD2. Germline values: CDR1 LGHNA, CDR2 YSLEER. The CDR3 is 15 amino acids. Trimming removed 0 bases from V and 5 bases from J; junction bases left unmatched: 4. CDR3: CASSQERGGPETQYF. CDR3 in DNA: TGCGCCAGCAGCCAAGAGCGGGGGGGCCCCGAGACCCAGTACTTC.

The chain links TRBV19 to TRBJ1-5; 7 nucleotides agree with TRBD1. The V and J ends lost 3 bases and 4 bases, in that order; junction bases with no gene match: 3. CDR1 is LNHDA, CDR2 SQIVND, per germline (reference sequence). This CDR3 has 14 residues. In DNA form, the CDR3 reads TGTGCCAGTAGTATTCCAGGGGGTAATCAGCCCCAGCATTTT. It encodes CASSIPGGNQPQHF.

The gene calls are TRBV7-2 and TRBJ1-5, with 12 positions matching TRBD1. V lost 5 bases to trimming and J lost 7 bases; unmatched junction nucleotides: 12. The germline V gene encodes CDR1 SGHTA and CDR2 FQGNSA. There are 17 residues in the CDR3. In nucleotides, the CDR3 is TGTGCCAGCAGCAACCTCGTAGGGACAGGGGGCCAGCAGCCCCAGCATTTT. As protein: CASSNLVGTGGQQPQHF.

This chain joins TRBV18 and TRBJ2-5; D is uncertain. The end of the DNA fits TRBJ2-7 better, so the J call may be wrong. CDR1 is KGHSH and CDR2 is LQKENI in the germline V gene. The CDR3 loop spans 14 amino acids. CDR3 nucleotide sequence: TGTGCCAGCTCACCAACGGTGAGCTCCTACGAGCAGTACTTC. This gives the protein CASSPTVSSYEQYF.

This clone was counted only a few times. V is TRBV7-2 and J is TRBJ1-1, with TRBD1 identical over 9 bases. Germline V gene sequence: CDR1 SGHTA, CDR2 FQGNSA. The CDR3 sequence is 18 residues long. J gave up 0 bases and V 1 base, and 9 bases lay outside the gene matches. The DNA for the CDR3 is TGTGCCAGCAGCTTAGGGCCTACAGGGGGCGGGATGAACACTGAAGCTTTCTTT. Its translation is CASSLGPTGGGMNTEAFF.